The T cell receptor (beta chain) described here comes from a study of lymphopenia after photon versus proton radiotherapy. Whole-study findings and limits: After lymphocyte nadir, photon-treated repertoires showed oligoclonal expansion, especially CD8+ Temra. Post-nadir TCR diversity decline inversely tracked overall survival among those who died.

The CDR3 runs to 11 residues. CDR1 SGDLS and CDR2 YYNGEE come from the germline V gene. Trimming took 3 bases from V and 6 from J, leaving 5 bases between them. The method was immunoSEQ multiplex PCR; TCRdb's version includes in-frame clones alone and lacks a portion of them. This table holds tens of thousands of clones, over 80% found once. About this clone: What it binds is not known.

V is TRBV9 and J is TRBJ2-3; unclear D gene. This sequence was found in a man at least 80 years old with esophageal cancer. The input for sequencing was peripheral blood, taken from a patient treated with proton-based radiotherapy. CDR3 residues: CASSAYDTQYF. In DNA, the CDR3 is TGTGCCAGCAGCGCCTACGATACGCAGTATTTT.